This T cell receptor beta chain emerged from a study of T cells after posttransplantation cyclophosphamide. Whole-study findings and limits: Donor CD8+ memory clones often dominated recipient blood repertoires at later times. After PTCy, TRB diversity resembled that of CNI/methotrexate controls. Tissue-infiltrating T cells from skin or gut overlapped little with blood T cells.

As regards this clone: The target antigen is unknown.

Treatment was busulfan-fludarabine conditioning, a marrow graft, and cyclophosphamide on days +3 and +4. The method was immunoSEQ multiplex PCR; TCRdb's version includes in-frame clones alone and lacks a portion of them. The table shows about 19,000 clones, with approximately 86% occurring only once. Deletions cut 4 bases from V and 7 bases from J, with 12 bases between. Germline V gene lookup returns CDR1 SGDLS and CDR2 YYNGEE. The CDR3 has 13 amino acids. Source: PBMCs, taken after allogeneic stem cell transplant with posttransplant cyclophosphamide. The chain recombines TRBV9 with TRBJ2-4, with D perhaps matching TRBD2 (6 bases). This sequence originates from a female patient between 40 and 50 years old who received an allogeneic stem cell transplant from a related donor, was CMV-positive, and had no GVHD. Some of the T cells may derive from the graft donor. In DNA form, the CDR3 reads TGTGCCAGCAGCATTAGCGGAGATAACATTCAGTACTTC. Translated: CASSISGDNIQYF.